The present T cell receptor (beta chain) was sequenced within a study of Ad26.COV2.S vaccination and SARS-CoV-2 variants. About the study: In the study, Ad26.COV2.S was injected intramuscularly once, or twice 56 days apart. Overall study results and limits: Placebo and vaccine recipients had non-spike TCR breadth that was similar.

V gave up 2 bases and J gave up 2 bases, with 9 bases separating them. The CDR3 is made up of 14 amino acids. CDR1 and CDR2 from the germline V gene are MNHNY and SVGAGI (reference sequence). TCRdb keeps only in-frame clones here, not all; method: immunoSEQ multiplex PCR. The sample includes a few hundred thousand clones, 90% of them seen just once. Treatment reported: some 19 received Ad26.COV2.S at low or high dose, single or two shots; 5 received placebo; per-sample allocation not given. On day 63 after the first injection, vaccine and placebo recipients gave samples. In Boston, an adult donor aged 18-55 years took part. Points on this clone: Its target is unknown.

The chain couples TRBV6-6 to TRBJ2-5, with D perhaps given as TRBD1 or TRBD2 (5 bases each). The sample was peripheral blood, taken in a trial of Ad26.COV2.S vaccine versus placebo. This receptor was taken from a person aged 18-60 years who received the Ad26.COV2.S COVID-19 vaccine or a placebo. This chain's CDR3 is CASSYGGTQETQYF. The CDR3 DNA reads TGTGCCAGCAGTTACGGGGGAACGCAAGAGACCCAGTACTTC.